The 5 T cell receptor beta chains listed next were all sequenced from one sample in a study of beta chain features in type 1 diabetes. Reverse transcribing all isolated RNA meant expressed TCRB transcripts were sequenced. Generated by immunoSEQ multiplex PCR, the TCRdb table keeps only in-frame clones and is missing some. The sample holds some 250,000 clones; 25% to 35% are singletons and the top ten take approximately 4%. Input material: central memory CD4+ T cells from blood. These receptor sequences come from a man under 40 in good health.

This clone was recorded a few times. The gene calls are TRBV7-2 and TRBJ2-3; D is ambiguous. Germline CDR1 SGHTA, CDR2 FQGNSA. There are 12 residues in the CDR3. Trimming shortened V by 1 base and J by 4 bases, and 3 bases separated the two germline ends. CDR3 residues: CASSLVPDTQYF. CDR3 sequence (DNA): TGTGCCAGCAGCTTAGTTCCAGATACGCAGTATTTT.

This chain joins TRBV30 and TRBJ2-7; D gene uncertain. Trimming took 2 bases from V and 6 from J, leaving 8 bases between them. This CDR3 has 11 residues. Germline lookup yields CDR1 GTSNPN and CDR2 SVGIG (reference sequence). The CDR3 region is CAWSISIEQYF. The CDR3 DNA follows: TGTGCCTGGAGTATAAGTATCGAGCAGTACTTC.

This clone has just a few counts. The V call is TRBV27, the J call TRBJ2-3; 7 bases map to TRBD1. The ends lost 6 bases at V and 1 base at J; junction bases unmatched: 10. CDR3 length: 16 residues. The V gene's germline CDR1 is MNHEY and CDR2 SMNVEV (reference sequence). CDR3 region: CASRPLKGAGTDTQYF. In DNA form, the CDR3 reads TGTGCCAGCAGGCCCCTAAAGGGGGCAGGCACAGATACGCAGTATTTT.

This clone was counted a few times. This rearrangement joins TRBV2 to TRBJ1-5, with D unclear. With 6 bases removed from V and 7 bases from J, the gap between germline ends came to 13 bases. Germline-derived CDR1 and CDR2 are SNHLY and FYNNEI. This CDR3 is built from 13 residues. Here the CDR3 DNA reads TGTGCCAGCAGCCTCCAATCGAGGCAGCCCCAGCATTTT. The encoded protein is CASSLQSRQPQHF.

The V call is TRBV5-4, the J call TRBJ2-3, with TRBD1 matching over 10 bases. Unmatched junction bases numbered 10, after V lost 2 bases and J lost 4 bases. The CDR3 sequence is 17 residues long. Germline assignment: CDR1 SGHNT and CDR2 YYREEE (reference sequence). CDR3 region: CASSLKRRDRGADTQYF. The CDR3 DNA is TGTGCCAGCAGCTTAAAGCGCCGGGACAGGGGCGCAGATACGCAGTATTTT.